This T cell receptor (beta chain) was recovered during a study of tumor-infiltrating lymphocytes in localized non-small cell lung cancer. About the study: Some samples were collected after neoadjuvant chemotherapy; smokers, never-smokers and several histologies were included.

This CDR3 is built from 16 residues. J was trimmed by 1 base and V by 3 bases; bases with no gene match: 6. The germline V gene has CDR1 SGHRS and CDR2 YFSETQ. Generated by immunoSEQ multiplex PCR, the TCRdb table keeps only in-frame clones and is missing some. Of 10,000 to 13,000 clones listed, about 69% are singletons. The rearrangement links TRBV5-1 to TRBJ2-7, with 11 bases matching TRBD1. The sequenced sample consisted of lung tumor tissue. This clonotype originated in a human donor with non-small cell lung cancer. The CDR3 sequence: CASSWGDRGISYEQYF. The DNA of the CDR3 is TGCGCCAGCAGCTGGGGGGACAGGGGGATATCCTACGAGCAGTACTTC.